A selection of T cell receptor beta chains follows, all from one sample in a study of blood T cell repertoires in COVID-19. Assay: immunoSEQ multiplex PCR; the TCRdb copy retains only in-frame clones and omits some. The sample shows around 270,000 clones, around 83% of them seen only once. Sequencing input: peripheral blood. The receptors come from a middle-aged woman who had recovered from COVID-19. The CDR3 runs from the conserved cysteine through the conserved F or W. The D gene is left open where the match is weak. Clone size is shown for a subset of rows, as once, few, many or a class of expanded clone.

D gene: TRBD2
V gene: TRBV2
clone size: -
J gene: TRBJ2-2
CDR3 DNA: TGTGCCAGCAGGGGGGGCAGCGGGAGGACCGGGGAGCTGTTTTTT
CDR3 protein: CASRGGSGRTGELFF

D gene: TRBD1
V gene: TRBV7-9
clone size: -
J gene: TRBJ1-5
CDR3 DNA: TGTGCCAGCAGCTCCTGGACAGGGACCCTGAATCAGCCCCAGCATTTT
CDR3 protein: CASSSWTGTLNQPQHF

D gene: TRBD1
V gene: TRBV5-1
clone size: -
J gene: TRBJ2-3
CDR3 DNA: TGCGCCAGCAGCAACGACAGGGCAAGCACAGATACGCAGTATTTT
CDR3 protein: CASSNDRASTDTQYF

D gene: -
V gene: TRBV28
clone size: -
J gene: TRBJ1-6
CDR3 DNA: TGTGCCAGCAGCCCGGGCCCGGGGTACTCCTATAATTCACCCCTCCACTTT
CDR3 protein: CASSPGPGYSYNSPLHF

D gene: TRBD1
V gene: TRBV11-2
clone size: -
J gene: TRBJ2-3
CDR3 DNA: TGTGCCAGCAGCTTTGGGGACAGCGTAACGCAGTATTTT
CDR3 protein: CASSFGDSVTQYF

D gene: -
V gene: TRBV30
clone size: -
J gene: TRBJ2-1
CDR3 DNA: TGTGCCTGGAGTCCAGGGCGAGCTTTCTACAATGAGCAGTTCTTC
CDR3 protein: CAWSPGRAFYNEQFF

D gene: -
V gene: TRBV2
clone size: -
J gene: TRBJ1-3
CDR3 DNA: TGTGCCAGCAGTGAAGCGCTCCAGGCGAGCTCTGGAAACACCATATATTTT
CDR3 protein: CASSEALQASSGNTIYF

D gene: TRBD1
V gene: TRBV10-3
clone size: -
J gene: TRBJ2-2
CDR3 DNA: TGTGCCATCAGATCAACAGGGGGCCTTAACACCGGGGAGCTGTTTTTT
CDR3 protein: CAIRSTGGLNTGELFF

D gene: TRBD1
V gene: TRBV28
clone size: few
J gene: TRBJ2-7
CDR3 DNA: TGTGCCAGCAGGACAGGGAGCCCCTACGAGCAGTACTTC
CDR3 protein: CASRTGSPYEQYF

D gene: -
V gene: TRBV28
clone size: -
J gene: TRBJ2-7
CDR3 DNA: TGTGCCAGCAGTCTACCCCGGTCGGGGGTTGGATACGAGCAGTACTTC
CDR3 protein: CASSLPRSGVGYEQYF

D gene: TRBD1
V gene: TRBV25-1
clone size: -
J gene: TRBJ1-5
CDR3 DNA: TGTGCCAGCAGTGAATCTGGGACAGAAAATCAGCCCCAGCATTTT
CDR3 protein: CASSESGTENQPQHF

D gene: TRBD1
V gene: TRBV19
clone size: -
J gene: TRBJ2-6
CDR3 DNA: TGTGCCAGTAGTATCGGGACAGACAAACCTGGGGCCAACGTCCTGACTTTC
CDR3 protein: CASSIGTDKPGANVLTF

D gene: -
V gene: TRBV27
clone size: -
J gene: TRBJ1-4
CDR3 DNA: TGTGCCAGCTCCGACACGATTAATGAAAAACTGTTTTTT
CDR3 protein: CASSDTINEKLFF

D gene: -
V gene: TRBV19
clone size: once
J gene: TRBJ1-2
CDR3 DNA: TGTGCCAGTAGTATGTGGCAGAACTATGGCTACACCTTC
CDR3 protein: CASSMWQNYGYTF

D gene: TRBD1
V gene: TRBV3-1/TRBV3-2
clone size: -
J gene: TRBJ2-7
CDR3 DNA: TGTGCCAGCAGCCCCGGGACAGTCTACGAGCAGTACTTC
CDR3 protein: CASSPGTVYEQYF

D gene: -
V gene: TRBV28
clone size: -
J gene: TRBJ1-6
CDR3 DNA: TGTGCCAGCAGTTTACAGGGATGGGAAAATTCACCCCTCCACTTT
CDR3 protein: CASSLQGWENSPLHF

D gene: -
V gene: TRBV6-5
clone size: -
J gene: TRBJ2-5
CDR3 DNA: TGTGCCAGTGGACTACAGACTAAAGAGACCCAGTACTTC
CDR3 protein: CASGLQTKETQYF

D gene: -
V gene: TRBV18
clone size: once
J gene: TRBJ1-2
CDR3 DNA: TGTGCCAGCTCACCACCGTTGAGCTATGGCTACACCTTC
CDR3 protein: CASSPPLSYGYTF

D gene: -
V gene: TRBV5-4
clone size: -
J gene: TRBJ2-5
CDR3 DNA: TGTGCCAGCTTCCGGGGTGGAGGTGAAGAGACCCAGTACTTC
CDR3 protein: CASFRGGGEETQYF

D gene: -
V gene: TRBV4-1
clone size: -
J gene: TRBJ2-7
CDR3 DNA: TGCGCCAGCAGCTTACGTCCACCCGATTGGAGGGACGAGCAGTACTTC
CDR3 protein: CASSLRPPDWRDEQYF

D gene: TRBD1
V gene: TRBV5-4
clone size: -
J gene: TRBJ2-7
CDR3 DNA: TGTGCCAGCAGACCCTCCGGGACAGGGTGGGACGAGCAGTACTTC
CDR3 protein: CASRPSGTGWDEQYF

D gene: -
V gene: TRBV12-3/TRBV12-4
clone size: -
J gene: TRBJ2-5
CDR3 DNA: TGTGCCAGCAGTTTTCGGGTAGAAGAGACCCAGTACTTC
CDR3 protein: CASSFRVEETQYF

D gene: TRBD1
V gene: TRBV4-1
clone size: -
J gene: TRBJ2-7
CDR3 DNA: TGCGCCAGCAGCCACCCGGACAGGAGCCACGAGCAGTACTTC
CDR3 protein: CASSHPDRSHEQYF

D gene: TRBD1
V gene: TRBV5-4
clone size: once
J gene: TRBJ1-4
CDR3 DNA: TGTGCCAGCAGCTTGGGGGGACAGGGTGTTGAAAAACTGTTTTTT
CDR3 protein: CASSLGGQGVEKLFF

D gene: -
V gene: TRBV7-9
clone size: -
J gene: TRBJ1-6
CDR3 DNA: TGTGCCAGCAGCTCAAAGGCCCCGACAGACATTCGATCACCCCTCCACTTT
CDR3 protein: CASSSKAPTDIRSPLHF

D gene: -
V gene: TRBV11-3
clone size: once
J gene: TRBJ2-3
CDR3 DNA: TGTGCCAGCAGCTTAAGTGGGCCTAGCACAGATACGCAGTATTTT
CDR3 protein: CASSLSGPSTDTQYF

D gene: -
V gene: TRBV6-2/TRBV6-3
clone size: -
J gene: TRBJ2-7
CDR3 DNA: TGTGCCAGCAGTGCTCGGGCGGGGTCAACCTACGAGCAGTACTTC
CDR3 protein: CASSARAGSTYEQYF

D gene: -
V gene: TRBV11-3
clone size: -
J gene: TRBJ2-3
CDR3 DNA: TGTGCCAGCAGCCACGCCCCCGAGCCGACTCGTAAGAGCACAGATACGCAGTATTTT
CDR3 protein: CASSHAPEPTRKSTDTQYF

D gene: TRBD1
V gene: TRBV19
clone size: -
J gene: TRBJ1-2
CDR3 DNA: TGTGCCAGTAGTACGTTGACAGGGATTAACTATGGCTACACCTTC
CDR3 protein: CASSTLTGINYGYTF

D gene: TRBD2
V gene: TRBV5-1
clone size: -
J gene: TRBJ2-5
CDR3 DNA: TGCGCCAGCAGCGACCCCAGCGGGGACCAAGAGACCCAGTACTTC
CDR3 protein: CASSDPSGDQETQYF

D gene: TRBD2
V gene: TRBV4-1
clone size: once
J gene: TRBJ2-2
CDR3 DNA: TGCGCCAGCAGCCACCTAGCGGGGGGGCAAACCGGGGAGCTGTTTTTT
CDR3 protein: CASSHLAGGQTGELFF

D gene: TRBD1
V gene: TRBV3-1/TRBV3-2
clone size: -
J gene: TRBJ1-6
CDR3 DNA: TGTGCCAGCAGCCAAGGATCCGGGACAGGCTTATCACCCCTCCACTTT
CDR3 protein: CASSQGSGTGLSPLHF

D gene: TRBD1
V gene: TRBV19
clone size: once
J gene: TRBJ1-5
CDR3 DNA: TGTGCCAGTAGACAGGGGTCGCAGCCCCAGCATTTT
CDR3 protein: CASRQGSQPQHF

D gene: -
V gene: TRBV5-4
clone size: -
J gene: TRBJ2-3
CDR3 DNA: TGTGCCAGCAGCTCTACAGGGGGGGGAGATACGCAGTATTTT
CDR3 protein: CASSSTGGGDTQYF

D gene: -
V gene: TRBV27
clone size: once
J gene: TRBJ2-2
CDR3 DNA: TGTGCCAGCAGTTTATCGTCAACGCAGGGCGCCGGGGAGCTGTTTTTT
CDR3 protein: CASSLSSTQGAGELFF

D gene: -
V gene: TRBV19
clone size: few
J gene: TRBJ2-5
CDR3 DNA: TGTGCCAGTAGTATAGCCCACATTTTCCAAGAGACCCAGTACTTC
CDR3 protein: CASSIAHIFQETQYF

D gene: TRBD2
V gene: TRBV19
clone size: -
J gene: TRBJ2-5
CDR3 DNA: TGTGCCAGTAGTCTATTAGCGGGGGGCCACCAAGAGACCCAGTACTTC
CDR3 protein: CASSLLAGGHQETQYF

D gene: -
V gene: TRBV29-1
clone size: -
J gene: TRBJ2-1
CDR3 DNA: TGCAGCGTCGGGATTTCCTCATACAATGAGCAGTTCTTC
CDR3 protein: CSVGISSYNEQFF

D gene: -
V gene: TRBV28
clone size: -
J gene: TRBJ1-5
CDR3 DNA: TGTGCCAGCGGGCCAGGGGAGACCAATCAGCCCCAGCATTTT
CDR3 protein: CASGPGETNQPQHF

D gene: -
V gene: TRBV5-1
clone size: -
J gene: TRBJ1-1
CDR3 DNA: TGCGCCAGCAGCTTGAATGGGGGGTACACTGAAGCTTTCTTT
CDR3 protein: CASSLNGGYTEAFF

D gene: TRBD1
V gene: TRBV28
clone size: -
J gene: TRBJ1-1
CDR3 DNA: TGTGCCAGCAGTTCGGACAGGCATAACACTGAAGCTTTCTTT
CDR3 protein: CASSSDRHNTEAFF

D gene: -
V gene: TRBV28
clone size: once
J gene: TRBJ1-5
CDR3 DNA: TGTGCCATTAATGGGGCGTGGGGCAGCAATCAGCCCCAGCATTTT
CDR3 protein: CAINGAWGSNQPQHF

D gene: -
V gene: TRBV18
clone size: -
J gene: TRBJ1-4
CDR3 DNA: TGTGCCAGCTCACGGGACAAGAATGAAAAACTGTTTTTT
CDR3 protein: CASSRDKNEKLFF

D gene: -
V gene: TRBV4-2
clone size: few
J gene: TRBJ1-6
CDR3 DNA: TGTGCCAGCAGCCAAGACCGGGGTAATTCACCCCTCCACTTT
CDR3 protein: CASSQDRGNSPLHF

D gene: TRBD1
V gene: TRBV5-1
clone size: -
J gene: TRBJ2-7
CDR3 DNA: TGCGCCAGCAGCTTAGGACAGGGGAACTCCTACGAGCAGTACTTC
CDR3 protein: CASSLGQGNSYEQYF

D gene: -
V gene: TRBV4-1
clone size: few
J gene: TRBJ2-6
CDR3 DNA: TGCGCCAGCAGCCCCGCGGGCGGGGTAAGCTCTGGGGCCAACGTCCTGACTTTC
CDR3 protein: CASSPAGGVSSGANVLTF